This T cell receptor (beta chain) was sequenced for a study of blood T cell repertoires in COVID-19. Study as a whole: T cells, B-cell-depleted T cells, or PBMCs provided the cDNA or gDNA that served as material.

Germline V CDR1 and CDR2: MNHEY, SMNVEV (reference sequence). J gave up 1 base and V 2 bases, and 0 bases lay outside the gene matches. This CDR3 has 15 amino acids. This clone was detected once. In the authors' methods: Amplification with reference gene primers provided the estimates of nucleated cell counts. Libraries were prepared by immunoSEQ multiplex PCR; TCRdb keeps only in-frame clonotypes and omits some of them. That table is the source of V, J and clone size, and D and trimming were worked out from the DNA. The sample lists around 84,000 clones, 80% to 90% occurring once. The sequence derives from a man older than 75 with active or convalescent COVID-19. The rearrangement links TRBV27 to TRBJ2-3; TRBD2 agrees at 10 bases. Sequenced material: peripheral blood. As DNA, the CDR3 is TGTGCCAGCAGTTTAACTAGCGGGGGCACAGATACGCAGTATTTT. This codes for CASSLTSGGTDTQYF.